The next 12 T cell receptor beta chains were all read from a single sample in a study of blood T cell repertoires in COVID-19. TCRdb keeps only in-frame clones here, not all; method: immunoSEQ multiplex PCR. The repertoire consists of tens of thousands of clones, with roughly 90% occurring once and the leading ten covering under 3.5%. The sequencing input was peripheral blood. The receptors derive from a woman between 65 and 79 years old with acute or convalescent COVID-19.

This chain joins TRBV25-1 and TRBJ2-5; tentative D call: TRBD1 (6 bases). In germline, CDR1 is MGHDK, CDR2 SYGVNS. V lost 1 base to trimming and J lost 4 bases, with 13 bases between them. CDR3 size: 15 residues. CDR3 nucleotide sequence: TGTGCCAGCAGTGAATCCAGAGGGGGTGCAGAGACCCAGTACTTC. Translating gives CASSESRGGAETQYF. The full variable domain, its missing parts supplied by reference TRBV25-1 and TRBJ2-5, is EADIYQTPRYLVIGTGKKITLECSQTMGHDKMYWYQQDPGMELHLIHYSYGVNSTEKGDLSSESTVSRIRTEHFPLTLESARPSHTSQYLCASSESRGGAETQYFGPGTRLLVL.

The chain links TRBV3-1 (or the pseudogene TRBV3-2) to TRBJ2-1; TRBD2 matches at 7 bases. V lost 3 bases and J lost 5; bases outside the gene matches: 7. Per the germline V gene, CDR1 is LGHDT and CDR2 is YNNKEL (reference sequence). The CDR3 covers 15 residues. The CDR3 region has the DNA TGTGCCAGCAGCCAGGAAGGGAGGGCCAACAATGAGCAGTTCTTC. Protein sequence: CASSQEGRANNEQFF.

The chain links TRBV2 to TRBJ1-5, with 8 positions matching TRBD1. J gave up 3 bases and V 5 bases, and 6 bases lay outside the gene matches. CDR1 and CDR2 (germline): SNHLY, FYNNEI. The CDR3 runs 15 residues. CDR3 nucleotide sequence: TGTGCCAGCAGTCAGGAGACAGGGGCCAATCAGCCCCAGCATTTT. This gives the protein CASSQETGANQPQHF.

This chain uses TRBV28 with TRBJ1-3; D gene ambiguous. The CDR3 sequence is 15 residues long. Between the trimmed V and J ends, which lost 4 bases and 4 bases, there was a span of 14 bases. Per germline, CDR1 MDHEN and CDR2 SYDVKM. For the CDR3, the DNA is TGTGCCAGCAGTTCCCAGAGCGCGAGCGGAAACACCATATATTTT. It codes for CASSSQSASGNTIYF. Full variable domain (missing parts from reference TRBV28 and TRBJ1-3): DVKVTQSSRYLVKRTGEKVFLECVQDMDHENMFWYRQDPGLGLRLIYFSYDVKMKEKGDIPEGYSVSREKKERFSLILESASTNQTSMYLCASSSQSASGNTIYFGEGSWLTVV.

The chain uses TRBV21-1 and TRBJ2-5; the table's TRBD2 call for D was not verified on the DNA. TRBV21-1 is a pseudogene segment. CDR3 size: 17 residues. In DNA form, the CDR3 reads TGTGCCAGCAGCCCTAAGGAGCAGCGGGGGGTTGGGGAGACCCAGTACTTC. Amino acid sequence: CASSPKEQRGVGETQYF.

The rearrangement uses TRBV20-1 and TRBJ2-5; D uncertain. Per germline, CDR1 DFQATT and CDR2 SNEGSKA (reference sequence). Trimming removed 5 bases at V and 3 bases at J, with 7 bases between. CDR3 length: 11 amino acids. The CDR3 nucleotides read TGCAGTGCTTATAGAGAAGAGACCCAGTACTTC. Amino acid sequence: CSAYREETQYF.

The rearrangement joins TRBV5-1 to TRBJ1-4; D remains unclear. The V end lost 3 bases, the J end lost 7 bases, and 19 bases lay between the germline ends. This CDR3 region has 16 residues. Germline CDR1 and CDR2: SGHRS and YFSETQ. The DNA of the CDR3 is TGCGCCAGCAGCTCTTTCCCCGGGATTTTTCCTGAAAAACTGTTTTTT. This encodes CASSSFPGIFPEKLFF.

About this clone itself: Other nucleotide sequences in the sample specify the same CDR3. V usage is TRBV27 and J usage is TRBJ1-1; D is uncertain. The V end lost 1 base, the J end lost 2 bases, and 5 bases lay between the germline ends. Germline values: CDR1 MNHEY, CDR2 SMNVEV (reference sequence). The CDR3 is 13 amino acids. DNA of the CDR3: TGTGCCAGCAGTTTATTACTTAACACTGAAGCTTTCTTT. Amino acid sequence: CASSLLLNTEAFF.

The chain uses TRBV3-1 (or the pseudogene TRBV3-2) and TRBJ2-1; 11 bases agree with TRBD2. There are 16 residues in the CDR3. V dropped 7 bases and J dropped 8; count of bases not matched to a gene: 13. The germline gives CDR1 LGHDT, CDR2 YNNKEL (reference sequence). CDR3 residues: CASTRTGLAGYDEQFF. DNA of the CDR3: TGTGCCAGCACCCGAACCGGACTAGCGGGTTATGATGAGCAGTTCTTC.

The chain employs TRBV2 and TRBJ1-1; D gene uncertain. Germline CDR1 SNHLY, CDR2 FYNNEI. V lost 6 bases and J 8 bases, leaving 16 bases between the germline ends. The CDR3 consists of 13 residues. CDR3 DNA sequence: TGTGCCAGCAGATTCTCTCGGGGAGAAGAAGCTTTCTTT. Translation: CASRFSRGEEAFF.

This chain links TRBV5-6 with TRBJ1-2, with 7 bases that match TRBD1. V trimming: 2 bases; J trimming: 6 bases; junction bases outside the gene matches: 4. CDR1 and CDR2 (germline): SGHDT, YYEEEE. The CDR3 is 13 residues long. CDR3 coding DNA: TGTGCCAGCAGCTTTGACAGGGTCCATGGCTACACCTTC. Its translation: CASSFDRVHGYTF.

The chain joins TRBV15 to TRBJ1-4, with D tentatively TRBD1 (6 bases). Germline V gene lookup returns CDR1 LNHNV and CDR2 YYDKDF (reference sequence). Deletions cut 6 bases from V and 8 bases from J, with 16 bases between. The CDR3 consists of 14 residues. The CDR3 here is CATRGGGAGEKLFF. The CDR3 DNA sequence: TGTGCCACCAGGGGTGGGGGGGCTGGAGAAAAACTGTTTTTT.